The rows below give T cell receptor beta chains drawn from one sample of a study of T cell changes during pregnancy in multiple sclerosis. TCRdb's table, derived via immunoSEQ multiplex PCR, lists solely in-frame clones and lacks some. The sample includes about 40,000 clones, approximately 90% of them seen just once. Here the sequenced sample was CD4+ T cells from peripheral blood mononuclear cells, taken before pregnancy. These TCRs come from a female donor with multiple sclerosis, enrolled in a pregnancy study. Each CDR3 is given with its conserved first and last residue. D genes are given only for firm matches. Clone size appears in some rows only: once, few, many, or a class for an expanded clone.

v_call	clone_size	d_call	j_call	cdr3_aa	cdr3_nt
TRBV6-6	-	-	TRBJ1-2	CASSPGLKTSLNF	TGTGCCAGCAGTCCAGGACTCAAAACCTCGCTTAACTTC
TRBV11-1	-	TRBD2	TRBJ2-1	CRTSGRGDEQFF	TGTCGGACTAGCGGGAGAGGCGATGAGCAGTTCTTC
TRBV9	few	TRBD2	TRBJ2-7	CASSVGSGSYEQYF	TGTGCCAGCAGCGTCGGTAGCGGGAGCTACGAGCAGTACTTC
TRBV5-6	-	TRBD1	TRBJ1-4	CASSHLQDRGAANEKLFF	TGTGCCAGCAGCCACCTCCAGGACAGGGGCGCAGCTAATGAAAAACTGTTTTTT
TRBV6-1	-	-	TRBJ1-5	CASRSGVPRPQHF	TGTGCCAGCAGGTCGGGAGTTCCTCGGCCCCAGCATTTT
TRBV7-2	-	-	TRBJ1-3	CASSFTGSGNTIYF	TGTGCCAGCAGCTTCACAGGGTCTGGAAACACCATATATTTT
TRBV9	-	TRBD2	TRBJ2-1	CASSGGSGRANEQFF	TGTGCCAGCAGTGGGGGTAGCGGGAGGGCCAATGAGCAGTTCTTC
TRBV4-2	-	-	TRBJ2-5	CASSQGPEGTQYF	TGTGCCAGCAGCCAAGGCCCGGAGGGGACCCAGTACTTC
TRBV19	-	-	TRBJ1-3	CASIKGNTIYF	TGTGCCAGTATTAAGGGGAACACCATATATTTT
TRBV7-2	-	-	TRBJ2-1	CASRAGQTNEQFF	TGTGCCAGCAGGGCGGGGCAGACCAATGAGCAGTTCTTC
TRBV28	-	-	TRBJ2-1	CASSLIGEQFF	TGTGCCAGCAGCCTTATCGGTGAGCAGTTCTTC
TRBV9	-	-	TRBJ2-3	CASSVAQGKDTQYF	TGTGCCAGCAGCGTAGCCCAGGGAAAAGATACGCAGTATTTT
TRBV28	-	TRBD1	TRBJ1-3	CASRKQGGNTIYF	TGTGCCAGCAGAAAACAGGGGGGAAACACCATATATTTT
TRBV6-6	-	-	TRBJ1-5	CASSPQSPGQHF	TGTGCCAGCAGTCCCCAGTCCCCGGGCCAGCATTTT
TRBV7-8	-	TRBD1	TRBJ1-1	CASSLVGQGEGAFF	TGTGCCAGCAGCTTAGTCGGACAGGGGGAAGGTGCTTTCTTT
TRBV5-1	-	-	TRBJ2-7	CASSSLQTGYEQYF	TGCGCCAGCAGCTCTTTACAGACAGGTTACGAGCAGTACTTC
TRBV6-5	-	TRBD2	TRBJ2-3	CASTSSGRAIDTQYF	TGTGCCAGCACCTCTAGCGGGAGGGCGATAGATACGCAGTATTTT
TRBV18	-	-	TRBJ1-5	CASSPGVSTGQPQHF	TGTGCCAGCTCACCCGGTGTCAGCACAGGGCAGCCCCAGCATTTT
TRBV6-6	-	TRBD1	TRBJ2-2	CASTEQGGGTGELFF	TGTGCCAGCACCGAACAGGGGGGTGGGACCGGGGAGCTGTTTTTT
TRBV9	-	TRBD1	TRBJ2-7	CASSRDRGSYEQYF	TGTGCCAGCAGCCGGGACAGGGGCTCCTACGAGCAGTACTTC
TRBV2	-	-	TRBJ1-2	CASSEESGQNYGYTF	TGTGCCAGCAGTGAAGAGTCAGGACAAAACTATGGCTACACCTTC
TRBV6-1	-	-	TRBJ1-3	CASSITGRNGNTIYF	TGTGCCAGCTCAATCACGGGTAGGAATGGAAACACCATATATTTT
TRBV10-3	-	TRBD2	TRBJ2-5	CATKMREGPQETQYF	TGTGCCACTAAAATGCGGGAGGGCCCCCAAGAGACCCAGTACTTC
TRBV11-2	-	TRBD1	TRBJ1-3	CASSSPPDRVGYTIYF	TGTGCCAGCAGCTCCCCCCCCGACAGGGTCGGTTACACCATATATTTT
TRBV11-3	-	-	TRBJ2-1	CASSLGRASYNEQFF	TGTGCCAGCAGCTTAGGCAGGGCATCCTACAATGAGCAGTTCTTC
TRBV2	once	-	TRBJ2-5	CAGIGVQETQYF	TGTGCCGGAATCGGGGTACAAGAGACCCAGTACTTC
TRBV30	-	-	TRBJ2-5	CAWSVQGIPETQYF	TGTGCCTGGAGTGTACAGGGAATTCCAGAGACCCAGTACTTC
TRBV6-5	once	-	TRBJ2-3	CASSYYQRGDTQYF	TGTGCCAGCAGTTACTATCAACGGGGAGATACGCAGTATTTT
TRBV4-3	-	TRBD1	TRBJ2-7	CASSQRTGPYEQYF	TGCGCCAGCAGCCAACGGACAGGGCCCTACGAGCAGTACTTC
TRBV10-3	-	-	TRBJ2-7	CAISGLNEQYF	TGTGCCATCAGTGGACTGAATGAGCAGTACTTC
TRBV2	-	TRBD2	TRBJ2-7	CASSDTTSGRFSYEQYF	TGTGCCAGCAGTGACACGACTAGCGGGAGGTTCTCCTACGAGCAGTACTTC
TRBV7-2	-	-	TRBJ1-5	CASSPQGGNQPQHF	TGTGCCAGCAGCCCACAGGGCGGCAATCAGCCCCAGCATTTT
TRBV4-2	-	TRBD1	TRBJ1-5	CASSQAGTARGQPQHF	TGTGCCAGCAGCCAAGCCGGGACAGCCCGGGGTCAGCCCCAGCATTTT
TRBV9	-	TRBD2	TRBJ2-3	CASSVEAGWTDTQYF	TGTGCCAGCAGCGTAGAAGCGGGGTGGACAGATACGCAGTATTTT
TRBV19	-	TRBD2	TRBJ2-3	CASSIVAGPHTDTQYF	TGTGCCAGTAGTATCGTAGCGGGACCCCACACAGATACGCAGTATTTT
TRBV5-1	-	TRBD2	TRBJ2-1	CASSDAGTSGVVGYNEQFF	TGCGCCAGCAGCGACGCCGGGACTAGCGGAGTCGTGGGGTACAATGAGCAGTTCTTC
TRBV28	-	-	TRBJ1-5	CASSSPAPRSRGGNQPQHF	TGTGCCAGCAGTTCACCTGCCCCGAGATCTAGAGGCGGCAATCAGCCCCAGCATTTT
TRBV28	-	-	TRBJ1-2	CASSGGSYGYTF	TGTGCCAGCAGCGGGGGGTCCTATGGCTACACCTTC
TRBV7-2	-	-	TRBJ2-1	CASTIQRSRSRSGTNEQFF	TGTGCCAGCACCATCCAACGGTCGAGGAGTCGTTCGGGTACAAATGAGCAGTTCTTC
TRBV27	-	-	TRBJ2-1	CASSSGAGPYNEQFF	TGTGCCAGCAGTTCTGGCGCAGGGCCCTACAATGAGCAGTTCTTC
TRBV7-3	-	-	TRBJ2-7	CASSYGLGYYEQYF	TGTGCCAGCAGCTACGGACTGGGCTACTACGAGCAGTACTTC
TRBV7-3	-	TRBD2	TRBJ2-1	CASALRGTSNYNEQFF	TGTGCCAGCGCGCTAAGAGGGACTAGCAACTACAATGAGCAGTTCTTC
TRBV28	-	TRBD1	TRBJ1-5	CASSFMGQGIQPQHF	TGTGCCAGCAGTTTCATGGGACAGGGCATTCAGCCCCAGCATTTT
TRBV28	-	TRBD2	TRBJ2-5	CATLLSGKETQYF	TGTGCCACCCTACTAAGCGGGAAAGAGACCCAGTACTTC
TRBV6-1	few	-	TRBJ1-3	CASSDRASSGNTIYF	TGTGCCAGCAGTGACAGGGCTAGCTCTGGAAACACCATATATTTT
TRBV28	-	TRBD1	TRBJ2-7	CASSSPGQNEQYF	TGTGCCAGCAGTTCACCGGGACAGAACGAGCAGTACTTC
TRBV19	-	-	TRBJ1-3	CASSSSDISGNTIYF	TGTGCCAGTAGTTCGAGCGATATCTCTGGAAACACCATATATTTT
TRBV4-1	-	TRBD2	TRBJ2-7	CASSPSPGEGAGGPYEQYF	TGCGCCAGCAGCCCGTCCCCAGGAGAGGGAGCGGGAGGGCCGTACGAGCAGTACTTC
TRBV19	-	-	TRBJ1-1	CASSIGSGRDTEAFF	TGTGCCAGTAGTATCGGCTCCGGGCGGGACACTGAAGCTTTCTTT
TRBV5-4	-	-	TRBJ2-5	CASSPIRGQETQYF	TGTGCCAGCAGCCCGATTCGGGGTCAAGAGACCCAGTACTTC
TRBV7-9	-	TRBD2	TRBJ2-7	CASSLARTSASYEQYF	TGTGCCAGCAGCTTAGCGCGGACTAGCGCGTCCTACGAGCAGTACTTC
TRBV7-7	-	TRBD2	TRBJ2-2	CASSSPSGVNTGELFF	TGTGCTAGCAGCTCCCCTAGCGGGGTGAACACCGGGGAGCTGTTTTTT
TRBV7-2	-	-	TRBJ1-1	CASSLATPNTEAFF	TGTGCCAGCAGCTTAGCCACTCCGAACACTGAAGCTTTCTTT
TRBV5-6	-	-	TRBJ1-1	CASSLVGTSEAFF	TGTGCCAGCAGCTTGGTTGGGACTTCTGAAGCTTTCTTT
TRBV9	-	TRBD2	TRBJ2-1	CASSVQAGGPGEQFF	TGTGCCAGCAGCGTACAAGCGGGAGGGCCAGGAGAGCAGTTCTTC
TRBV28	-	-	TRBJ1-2	CASRSDSGLYGYTF	TGTGCCAGCAGATCCGATTCGGGACTCTATGGCTACACCTTC